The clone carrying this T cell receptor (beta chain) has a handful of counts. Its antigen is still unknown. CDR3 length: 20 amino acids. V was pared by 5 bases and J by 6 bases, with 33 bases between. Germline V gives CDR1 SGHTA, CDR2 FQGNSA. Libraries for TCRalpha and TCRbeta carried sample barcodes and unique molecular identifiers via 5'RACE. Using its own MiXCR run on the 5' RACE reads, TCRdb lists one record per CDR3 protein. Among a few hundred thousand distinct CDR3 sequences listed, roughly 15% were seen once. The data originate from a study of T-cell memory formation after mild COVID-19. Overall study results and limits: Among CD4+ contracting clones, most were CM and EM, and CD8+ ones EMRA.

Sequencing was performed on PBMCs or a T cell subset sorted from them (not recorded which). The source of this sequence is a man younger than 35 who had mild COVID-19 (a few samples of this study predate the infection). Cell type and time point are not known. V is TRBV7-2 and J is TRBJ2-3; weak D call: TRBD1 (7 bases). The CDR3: CASSPIVGPDSSGGTDTQYF. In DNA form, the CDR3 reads TGTGCCAGCAGCCCTATAGTGGGGCCGGACTCCTCAGGGGGGACTGATACGCAGTATTTT.